This T cell receptor (beta chain) was identified in a study of CXCR4 blockade with PD-1 therapy in pancreatic cancer. The CDR3 totals 16 residues. V gave up 6 bases and J gave up 0 bases, with 17 bases separating them. Germline-derived CDR1 and CDR2 are LNHDA and SQIVND (reference sequence). The archived tumor blocks came from patients without neoadjuvant therapy before resection. Only one count was recorded for this clone. Here immunoSEQ multiplex PCR was the method, and the copy in TCRdb shows in-frame clones only, minus some. The sample records around 760 clones, about 35% being singletons. The rearrangement uses TRBV19 and TRBJ1-1; the D is unclear. What was sequenced was tumor tissue. The sequence derives from a human donor with pancreatic ductal adenocarcinoma. In DNA, the CDR3 is TGTGCCAGTAGCTCCACCACTGGGCAGATGAACACTGAAGCTTTCTTT. This translates into CASSSTTGQMNTEAFF.